Sequencing of this T cell receptor (beta chain) was carried out in a study of tumor-infiltrating lymphocytes in oesophageal squamous cell carcinoma. This clonotype is medium-sized within its sample. This clone may be a read error of a much larger clone one base away. TCRdb independently ran MiXCR on the PCR reads; one entry per CDR3 protein. The sample lists over 9,500 distinct CDR3 sequences; approximately 47% were seen once. The germline V gene has CDR1 SEHNR and CDR2 FQNEAQ (reference sequence). Trimming cost V 3 bases and J 7 bases, with 16 bases left between them. The CDR3 runs to 14 residues. The rearrangement joins TRBV7-9 to TRBJ2-7; D tentatively fits TRBD1 or TRBD2 (6 bases each). Sequenced input: normal esophageal tissue next to the tumor. This clonotype was obtained from a male donor with esophageal squamous cell carcinoma. The CDR3 loop reads CASSFSGASGEQYF. CDR3 coding DNA: TGTGCCAGCAGCTTTTCGGGGGCCTCGGGTGAGCAGTACTTC.